What follows are 9 T cell receptor beta chains derived from one specimen sequenced in a study of ipilimumab plus nivolumab after autologous stem cell transplantation. Repertoires were generated with immunoSEQ multiplex PCR, while TCRdb's copy carries only in-frame clones and drops some. The table includes about 17,000 clones, almost 80% detected once. This specimen consisted of PBMCs, obtained in a trial of ipilimumab plus nivolumab as post-transplant consolidation. These receptors came from a male donor with diffuse large B-cell lymphoma.

The V gene is TRBV4-3, the J gene TRBJ1-2, with 8 bases aligning to TRBD1. The CDR3 is made up of 16 amino acids. The junction had 10 bases not matched to a gene; V was cut back by 1 base and J by 6 bases. Germline-derived CDR1 and CDR2 are LGHNA and YSLEER. The CDR3 loop is CASSQGKTGVLDGYTF. CDR3 DNA: TGCGCCAGCAGCCAAGGAAAGACAGGGGTCCTCGATGGCTACACCTTC.

This sequence joins TRBV5-1 and TRBJ1-1; possible D gene TRBD1, 6 bases. The CDR3 runs to 14 residues. In germline, CDR1 is SGHRS, CDR2 YFSETQ. Trimming left V 5 bases short and J 5 bases short, with 16 bases between. CDR3 DNA: TGCGCCAGCAGGGAGGGGGAATTGAGAACTGAAGCTTTCTTT. This gives the protein CASREGELRTEAFF.

This clone is deemed medium-sized (0.01 to 0.1%). This chain uses TRBV15 with TRBJ1-3; no clear D. Trimming stripped 0 bases from V and 8 bases from J, with 8 bases between. Germline values: CDR1 LNHNV, CDR2 YYDKDF (reference sequence). The length of the CDR3 is 13 residues. CDR3 nucleotides: TGTGCCACCAGCAGAGATTGGGCGGACACCATATATTTT. Amino acids: CATSRDWADTIYF. The full variable domain, its missing parts supplied by reference TRBV15 and TRBJ1-3, is DAMVIQNPRYQVTQFGKPVTLSCSQTLNHNVMYWYQQKSSQAPKLLFHYYDKDFNNEADTPDNFQSRRPNTSFCFLDIRSPGLGDTAMYLCATSRDWADTIYFGEGSWLTVV.

The chain has TRBV2 and TRBJ2-5; D remains ambiguous. The CDR3 is 13 residues long. The germline gives CDR1 SNHLY, CDR2 FYNNEI. V lost 7 bases, J lost 0 bases, and 9 bases lay in between. CDR3 coding DNA: TGTGCCAGCATCAGAGCGAACCAAGAGACCCAGTACTTC. It encodes CASIRANQETQYF.

Only one count was recorded for this clone. The chain is built from TRBV27 and TRBJ1-4, with 7 bases lining up with TRBD1. J gave up 4 bases and V 2 bases, and 7 bases lay outside the gene matches. Germline-derived CDR1 and CDR2 are MNHEY and SMNVEV (reference sequence). This CDR3 has 16 amino acids. The CDR3 nucleotides are TGTGCCAGCAGTTTACAGGCGACAGGGATTAATGAAAAACTGTTTTTT. Protein sequence: CASSLQATGINEKLFF. Looking up the rest from reference TRBV27 and TRBJ1-4 gives the full variable domain: EAQVTQNPRYLITVTGKKLTVTCSQNMNHEYMSWYRQDPGLGLRQIYYSMNVEVTDKGDVPEGYKVSRKEKRNFPLILESPSPNQTSLYFCASSLQATGINEKLFFGSGTQLSVL.

V is TRBV5-1 and J is TRBJ2-7; TRBD2 matches 9 bases. V shed 4 bases, J shed 1 base, and the junction held 15 bases outside the gene matches. The CDR3 loop spans 18 amino acids. Germline values: CDR1 SGHRS, CDR2 YFSETQ. CDR3: CASSPLGSGTSRSYEQYF. The DNA for the CDR3 is TGCGCCAGCAGCCCGTTAGGGAGCGGGACTAGCAGGTCCTACGAGCAGTACTTC.

J is TRBJ1-1 and V is TRBV5-1; D gene uncertain. Looked up from germline, CDR1 is SGHRS and CDR2 is YFSETQ. This CDR3 has 13 amino acids. Trimming removed 2 bases from V and 4 bases from J, with 9 bases in between. CDR3 DNA sequence: TGCGCCAGCAGCTTTGGGCAGAGCACTGAAGCTTTCTTT. It yields the protein CASSFGQSTEAFF.

The J gene is TRBJ1-2, the V gene TRBV4-3; no reliable D call. Per the germline V gene, CDR1 is LGHNA and CDR2 is YSLEER. There are 14 residues in the CDR3. Trimming took off 1 base at V and 2 bases at J, with 8 bases between the two ends. CDR3: CASSQGHRNYGYTF. The CDR3 bases are TGCGCCAGCAGCCAAGGGCATAGGAACTATGGCTACACCTTC.

The CDR3 region is CATSRDGVSYEQYF. CDR3 in DNA: TGTGCCACCAGCAGGGACGGGGTCTCCTACGAGCAGTACTTC. The gene calls are TRBV15 and TRBJ2-7; a possible D gene is TRBD2 (5 bases). Germline CDR1 and CDR2: LNHNV and YYDKDF (reference sequence). V lost 3 bases to trimming and J lost 0 bases, with 9 bases between them. The CDR3 loop spans 14 amino acids.